The 10 T cell receptor beta chains in this list originate from one sample, sequenced in a study of T cell responses to AZD1222 COVID-19 vaccine (dated by TCRdb to the early 2020s). The time point tag for this specimen amounts to: baseline before first vaccination. The treatment or condition label here, explained by the study, means: meningococcal conjugate vaccine given as trial control. The library was generated by the immunoSEQ multiplex PCR assay. Drawn from immuneACCESS, this table holds only the in-frame rearrangements with V and J called that TCRdb kept. Clones are partly lost; checked studies trace under half to an unresolved V gene and leave the rest unexplained. For this sample the table gives 150,000 or so clones, of which around 85% were detected only once. 5.5% to 6% of the sample belongs to the ten largest clones. Sequences were derived from peripheral blood, sampled on day 0 of MenACWY control vaccination. The receptors were sampled from an adult in good health.

The chain combines TRBV25-1 with TRBJ1-2; TRBD1 matches at 12 bases. The V segment lost 6 bases and the J segment 4 bases; nucleotides outside the gene matches: 3. Germline V gives CDR1 MGHDK, CDR2 SYGVNS. CDR3 size: 14 residues. In DNA, the CDR3 is TGTGCCAGCAGGGGGACAGGGGGCTCCTATGGCTACACCTTC. Residues: CASRGTGGSYGYTF.

The chain uses TRBV7-2 and TRBJ1-2; weak D call: TRBD1 (6 bases). The CDR3 totals 16 residues. V lost 5 bases to trimming and J lost 5 bases, with 21 bases between them. Germline CDR1 reads SGHTA; CDR2 reads FQGNSA. As DNA, the CDR3 is TGTGCCAGCAGCAGCCATGGACAGCCACACCCTTATGGCTACACCTTC. This gives the protein CASSSHGQPHPYGYTF.

The genes are TRBV5-1 and TRBJ1-2; 9 bases map to TRBD1. Trimming removed 3 bases from V and 6 bases from J; junction bases left unmatched: 9. CDR3 size: 15 residues. From germline, CDR1 is SGHRS and CDR2 YFSETQ. CDR3: CASSSIPGQGDGYTF. The DNA for the CDR3 is TGCGCCAGCAGCTCTATTCCGGGACAGGGAGATGGCTACACCTTC. Variable domain in full (rest from reference TRBV5-1 and TRBJ1-2): KAGVTQTPRYLIKTRGQQVTLSCSPISGHRSVSWYQQTPGQGLQFLFEYFSETQRNKGNFPGRFSGRQFSNSRSEMNVSTLELGDSALYLCASSSIPGQGDGYTFGSGTRLTVV.

The J gene is TRBJ2-5, the V gene TRBV7-2; D remains ambiguous. Trimming pared 4 bases from V and 3 bases from J, leaving 12 bases between. Germline V lookup: CDR1 SGHTA, CDR2 FQGNSA. The CDR3 runs to 14 residues. The CDR3 protein is CASSYLPQEETQYF. CDR3 bases: TGTGCCAGCAGCTACCTCCCTCAAGAAGAGACCCAGTACTTC.

The V gene is TRBV7-2, the J gene TRBJ2-3; D may be TRBD1 (6 bases). With 5 bases removed from V and 2 bases from J, the gap between germline ends came to 11 bases. CDR1 SGHTA and CDR2 FQGNSA come from the germline V gene. This CDR3 has 14 amino acids. In DNA form, the CDR3 reads TGTGCCAGCAGCCCGGACAGACACACAGATACGCAGTATTTT. Protein: CASSPDRHTDTQYF.

The rearrangement joins TRBV19 to TRBJ1-6; 9 bases align to TRBD1. V shed 3 bases and J 11 bases; nucleotides not matched to a gene: 5. This CDR3 has 14 amino acids. Germline-derived CDR1 and CDR2 are LNHDA and SQIVND (reference sequence). As DNA, the CDR3 is TGTGCCAGTAGTATGGGACAGGGCAGCACACCCCTCCACTTT. Protein sequence: CASSMGQGSTPLHF.

This chain joins TRBV10-3 and TRBJ1-1; D gene uncertain. Trimming removed 10 bases at V and 7 bases at J, with 19 bases between. Germline V gene data show CDR1 as ENHRY and CDR2 as SYGVKD. There are 13 residues in the CDR3. CDR3 DNA sequence: TGTGCCAATACCTACGACTTCGGCGGTGAAGCTTTCTTT. It yields the protein CANTYDFGGEAFF.

V gene TRBV18 combines with J gene TRBJ1-6, with D maybe TRBD1 (6 bases). The germline V gene encodes CDR1 KGHSH and CDR2 LQKENI. The CDR3 runs to 16 residues. V was pared by 6 bases and J by 6 bases, with 18 bases between. The CDR3: CASSQARGGGNSPLHF. The CDR3 DNA follows: TGTGCCAGCTCCCAGGCTAGGGGGGGTGGTAATTCACCCCTCCACTTT.

The chain joins TRBV10-3 to TRBJ2-2, with D possibly being TRBD1 or TRBD2 (5 bases each). The CDR3 is 15 amino acids. The V and J ends lost 3 bases and 3 bases respectively, with 11 bases between them. The germline V gene encodes CDR1 ENHRY and CDR2 SYGVKD. CDR3 sequence reads: CAISDLGTDTGELFF. CDR3 nucleotide sequence: TGTGCCATCAGTGACCTTGGGACGGACACCGGGGAGCTGTTTTTT.

The chain links TRBV5-8 to TRBJ2-5; D not certain. With 0 bases removed from V and 3 bases from J, the gap between germline ends came to 9 bases. The CDR3 spans 14 residues. Germline-derived CDR1 and CDR2 are SGHTS and YDEGEE. The CDR3 bases are TGTGCCAGCAGCTTGGAACAAGCAAAAGAGACCCAGTACTTC. Its protein is CASSLEQAKETQYF.